This T cell receptor beta chain was documented in a study of blood T cell repertoires in COVID-19. Study in general: T cells, B-cell-depleted T cells, or PBMCs supplied cDNA or gDNA.

Germline CDR1 KGHSH, CDR2 LQKENI. The CDR3 covers 15 residues. V lost 3 bases and J lost 0, with 10 bases in between. Sequenced by immunoSEQ multiplex PCR; TCRdb stores in-frame clones only, minus some. The sample has 81,000 or so clones; approximately 90% are singletons. The source is a man aged 65 to 85 with active or convalescent COVID-19. The rearrangement uses TRBV18 and TRBJ2-3; a weak D match, TRBD1 (5 bases). The sequenced sample was peripheral blood. CDR3 protein: CASSPTGRSTDTQYF. The CDR3 DNA reads TGTGCCAGCTCACCCACAGGTCGTAGCACAGATACGCAGTATTTT.